Listed below are T cell receptor beta chains from one sample, sequenced in a study of blood T cell repertoires in COVID-19. Here immunoSEQ multiplex PCR was the method, and the copy in TCRdb shows in-frame clones only, minus some. Counted here are 190,000 or so clones, about 89% occurring once; the ten biggest clones make up 2% to 3%. The specimen was peripheral blood. The receptors originated from a man aged 35-49 years with active or convalescent COVID-19. CDR3s include the opening cysteine and the closing phenylalanine or tryptophan. Each record gives: V gene, clone size, D gene, J gene, CDR3 protein, CDR3 DNA. The D gene is left open where the match is weak. Size is stated for part of the rows, as once, few or many counts, or as a class when the clone is expanded.

V gene: TRBV10-3
clone size: -
D gene: TRBD1
J gene: TRBJ2-7
CDR3 protein: CAISEPGQGNYEQYF
CDR3 DNA: TGTGCCATCAGTGAGCCGGGACAGGGCAACTACGAGCAGTACTTC

V gene: TRBV9
clone size: -
D gene: -
J gene: TRBJ1-3
CDR3 protein: CASSVRGFGNTIYF
CDR3 DNA: TGTGCCAGCAGCGTAAGGGGGTTCGGAAACACCATATATTTT

V gene: TRBV4-2
clone size: once
D gene: -
J gene: TRBJ1-6
CDR3 protein: CASSQEDSPHNSPLHF
CDR3 DNA: TGTGCCAGCAGCCAAGAGGACAGTCCCCATAATTCACCCCTCCACTTT

V gene: TRBV5-1
clone size: -
D gene: TRBD2
J gene: TRBJ2-1
CDR3 protein: CASSLISGGYNEQFF
CDR3 DNA: TGCGCCAGCAGCTTAATCAGCGGGGGTTACAATGAGCAGTTCTTC

V gene: TRBV3-1/TRBV3-2
clone size: -
D gene: TRBD1
J gene: TRBJ1-4
CDR3 protein: CASSIRGRVGEKLFF
CDR3 DNA: TGTGCCAGCAGCATCAGGGGGCGGGTTGGTGAAAAACTGTTTTTT

V gene: TRBV6-5
clone size: -
D gene: -
J gene: TRBJ1-2
CDR3 protein: CASSKIDVRDNGYTF
CDR3 DNA: TGTGCCAGCAGTAAAATCGATGTAAGAGACAATGGCTACACCTTC

V gene: TRBV13
clone size: few
D gene: -
J gene: TRBJ2-3
CDR3 protein: CASSLPPQVDTQYF
CDR3 DNA: TGTGCCAGCAGCTTACCACCCCAGGTAGATACGCAGTATTTT

V gene: TRBV11-2
clone size: -
D gene: -
J gene: TRBJ2-1
CDR3 protein: CASISLAGSSYNEQFF
CDR3 DNA: TGTGCCAGCATCTCACTCGCCGGGAGCTCCTACAATGAGCAGTTCTTC

V gene: TRBV5-1
clone size: -
D gene: -
J gene: TRBJ1-5
CDR3 protein: CASSLVVGSYNSNQPQHF
CDR3 DNA: TGCGCCAGCAGCTTGGTAGTAGGGAGTTACAATAGCAATCAGCCCCAGCATTTT

V gene: TRBV5-4
clone size: -
D gene: -
J gene: TRBJ2-5
CDR3 protein: CASSFDFQVQETQYF
CDR3 DNA: TGTGCCAGCAGCTTTGATTTTCAGGTTCAAGAGACCCAGTACTTC

V gene: TRBV19
clone size: -
D gene: TRBD1
J gene: TRBJ1-2
CDR3 protein: CASNPGQGRTHGYTF
CDR3 DNA: TGTGCCAGTAACCCGGGACAGGGAAGAACCCACGGCTACACCTTC

V gene: TRBV3-1/TRBV3-2
clone size: -
D gene: TRBD2
J gene: TRBJ2-1
CDR3 protein: CASSQVPSGALYNEQFF
CDR3 DNA: TGTGCCAGCAGCCAAGTACCTAGCGGGGCACTCTACAATGAGCAGTTCTTC

V gene: TRBV3-1/TRBV3-2
clone size: once
D gene: TRBD2
J gene: TRBJ2-5
CDR3 protein: CASSQNGLAEETQYF
CDR3 DNA: TGTGCCAGCAGCCAAAACGGACTAGCGGAAGAGACCCAGTACTTC

V gene: TRBV21-1
clone size: -
D gene: -
J gene: TRBJ1-1
CDR3 protein: CASSGAALTPSSEAFF
CDR3 DNA: TGTGCCAGCAGCGGGGCCGCGCTGACCCCATCGTCTGAAGCTTTCTTT

V gene: TRBV5-5
clone size: few
D gene: -
J gene: TRBJ1-1
CDR3 protein: CASSLARTKHGTEAFF
CDR3 DNA: TGTGCCAGCAGCTTGGCCCGTACGAAACATGGTACTGAAGCTTTCTTT

V gene: TRBV11-2
clone size: -
D gene: TRBD2
J gene: TRBJ2-7
CDR3 protein: CASSSRLAGAPGHSYEQYF
CDR3 DNA: TGTGCCAGCAGCTCGAGACTAGCGGGGGCCCCAGGTCACTCCTACGAGCAGTACTTC

V gene: TRBV19
clone size: -
D gene: TRBD1
J gene: TRBJ1-2
CDR3 protein: CASRDRQGATGYTF
CDR3 DNA: TGTGCCAGTAGGGATCGACAGGGGGCTACGGGCTACACCTTC

V gene: TRBV5-6
clone size: -
D gene: TRBD1
J gene: TRBJ1-2
CDR3 protein: CASSGTGLYGYTF
CDR3 DNA: TGTGCCAGCAGCGGGACAGGGCTCTATGGCTACACCTTC

V gene: TRBV6-5
clone size: -
D gene: -
J gene: TRBJ1-1
CDR3 protein: CASIEPGRVTEAFF
CDR3 DNA: TGTGCCAGCATCGAACCGGGGAGGGTTACTGAAGCTTTCTTT

V gene: TRBV19
clone size: -
D gene: -
J gene: TRBJ2-1
CDR3 protein: CASSSATTYNEQFF
CDR3 DNA: TGTGCCAGTAGCTCGGCGACAACCTACAATGAGCAGTTCTTC

V gene: TRBV7-2
clone size: few
D gene: -
J gene: TRBJ2-1
CDR3 protein: CASSLVGVSQYNEQFF
CDR3 DNA: TGTGCCAGCAGCTTAGTAGGGGTCTCACAGTACAATGAGCAGTTCTTC

V gene: TRBV21-1
clone size: once
D gene: -
J gene: TRBJ1-1
CDR3 protein: CASSPYQGSRMNTEAFF
CDR3 DNA: TGTGCCAGCAGCCCCTACCAGGGATCTCGCATGAACACTGAAGCTTTCTTT

V gene: TRBV27
clone size: -
D gene: -
J gene: TRBJ1-1
CDR3 protein: CASSLGGGRGRREVNTEAFF
CDR3 DNA: TGTGCCAGCAGTTTAGGGGGGGGCCGGGGGCGCCGGGAAGTGAACACTGAAGCTTTCTTT

V gene: TRBV4-3
clone size: -
D gene: -
J gene: TRBJ2-7
CDR3 protein: CASSQSWSGLSSYEQYF
CDR3 DNA: TGCGCCAGCAGCCAATCCTGGTCAGGTCTAAGCTCCTACGAGCAGTACTTC

V gene: TRBV27
clone size: -
D gene: -
J gene: TRBJ1-1
CDR3 protein: CASSAPGYSNTEAFF
CDR3 DNA: TGTGCCAGCAGTGCTCCAGGGTACTCGAACACTGAAGCTTTCTTT

V gene: TRBV27
clone size: -
D gene: TRBD1
J gene: TRBJ1-1
CDR3 protein: CASSFRGLGDTEAFF
CDR3 DNA: TGTGCCAGCAGTTTTAGGGGGCTAGGGGACACTGAAGCTTTCTTT

V gene: TRBV6-2/TRBV6-3
clone size: few
D gene: -
J gene: TRBJ2-6
CDR3 protein: CASSSDSGANVLTF
CDR3 DNA: TGTGCCAGCAGTTCAGACTCTGGGGCCAACGTCCTGACTTTC

V gene: TRBV3-1/TRBV3-2
clone size: -
D gene: TRBD1
J gene: TRBJ1-1
CDR3 protein: CASRQTGKNTEAFF
CDR3 DNA: TGTGCCAGCAGGCAGACAGGGAAGAACACTGAAGCTTTCTTT

V gene: TRBV7-5
clone size: few
D gene: -
J gene: TRBJ1-1
CDR3 protein: CARSSTGQNTEAFF
CDR3 DNA: TGTGCCAGAAGCTCGACAGGCCAGAACACTGAAGCTTTCTTT

V gene: TRBV19
clone size: -
D gene: -
J gene: TRBJ1-5
CDR3 protein: CASSINGFNQPQHF
CDR3 DNA: TGTGCCAGTAGTATAAACGGTTTCAATCAGCCCCAGCATTTT

V gene: TRBV1
clone size: -
D gene: -
J gene: TRBJ2-2
CDR3 protein: CTSSQSYTGELFF
CDR3 DNA: TGCACCAGCAGCCAGAGCTACACCGGGGAGCTGTTTTTT

V gene: TRBV7-2
clone size: many
D gene: -
J gene: TRBJ1-2
CDR3 protein: CASSQGASKGGYTF
CDR3 DNA: TGTGCCAGCAGCCAAGGGGCATCGAAAGGTGGCTACACCTTC

V gene: TRBV9
clone size: -
D gene: TRBD1
J gene: TRBJ1-1
CDR3 protein: CASSEQGARTEAFF
CDR3 DNA: TGTGCCAGCAGCGAGCAGGGGGCAAGGACTGAAGCTTTCTTT

V gene: TRBV3-1/TRBV3-2
clone size: -
D gene: TRBD1
J gene: TRBJ2-7
CDR3 protein: CASTPDRGSYEQYF
CDR3 DNA: TGTGCCAGCACCCCGGACAGGGGCTCCTACGAGCAGTACTTC

V gene: TRBV3-1/TRBV3-2
clone size: -
D gene: TRBD1
J gene: TRBJ1-2
CDR3 protein: CASSQAPPGTGDYGYTF
CDR3 DNA: TGTGCCAGCAGCCAAGCCCCCCCCGGGACAGGTGACTATGGCTACACCTTC

V gene: TRBV19
clone size: -
D gene: TRBD1
J gene: TRBJ2-3
CDR3 protein: CASSIDLLGVGQGFTDTQYF
CDR3 DNA: TGTGCCAGTAGTATAGATCTATTAGGAGTGGGACAGGGATTCACAGATACGCAGTATTTT

V gene: TRBV30
clone size: -
D gene: TRBD1
J gene: TRBJ1-2
CDR3 protein: CAWKGRGHGYTF
CDR3 DNA: TGTGCCTGGAAGGGCAGGGGGCATGGCTACACCTTC

V gene: TRBV18
clone size: -
D gene: TRBD1
J gene: TRBJ1-1
CDR3 protein: CASSSGQVNTEAFF
CDR3 DNA: TGTGCCAGCTCATCGGGACAGGTGAACACTGAAGCTTTCTTT

V gene: TRBV19
clone size: -
D gene: TRBD1
J gene: TRBJ1-5
CDR3 protein: CASSNGQGYSNQPQHF
CDR3 DNA: TGTGCCAGTTCAAACGGACAGGGCTATAGCAATCAGCCCCAGCATTTT

V gene: TRBV6-5
clone size: -
D gene: -
J gene: TRBJ1-5
CDR3 protein: CASSPSHQNQPQHF
CDR3 DNA: TGTGCCAGCAGTCCTTCCCATCAGAATCAGCCCCAGCATTTT

V gene: TRBV6-1
clone size: -
D gene: TRBD2
J gene: TRBJ2-1
CDR3 protein: CASSEGLAGGLSSYNEQFF
CDR3 DNA: TGTGCCAGCAGTGAAGGATTAGCGGGGGGCCTGAGCTCCTACAATGAGCAGTTCTTC

V gene: TRBV28
clone size: few
D gene: TRBD1
J gene: TRBJ1-4
CDR3 protein: CASSTGGTGFSNEKLFF
CDR3 DNA: TGTGCCAGCAGCACCGGAGGGACAGGGTTTTCTAATGAAAAACTGTTTTTT

V gene: TRBV4-1
clone size: -
D gene: -
J gene: TRBJ2-3
CDR3 protein: CASSPRPRGDTQYF
CDR3 DNA: TGCGCCAGCAGCCCCCGACCCCGGGGGGATACGCAGTATTTT

V gene: TRBV7-6
clone size: -
D gene: TRBD1
J gene: TRBJ1-4
CDR3 protein: CASSIQTGDLFF
CDR3 DNA: TGTGCCAGCAGCATCCAGACAGGGGATCTATTTTTT

V gene: TRBV6-2/TRBV6-3
clone size: once
D gene: TRBD1
J gene: TRBJ1-5
CDR3 protein: CASSLSTTGAGGNQPQHF
CDR3 DNA: TGTGCCAGCAGTTTAAGTACAACAGGGGCCGGCGGCAATCAGCCCCAGCATTTT

V gene: TRBV13
clone size: -
D gene: -
J gene: TRBJ1-1
CDR3 protein: CASSGRGGATEAFF
CDR3 DNA: TGTGCCAGCAGCGGCCGGGGGGGTGCCACTGAAGCTTTCTTT

V gene: TRBV3-1/TRBV3-2
clone size: -
D gene: TRBD1
J gene: TRBJ1-4
CDR3 protein: CASSQGPGGNEKLFF
CDR3 DNA: TGTGCCAGCAGCCAAGGGCCAGGGGGGAATGAAAAACTGTTTTTT

V gene: TRBV5-8
clone size: -
D gene: TRBD1
J gene: TRBJ1-1
CDR3 protein: CASSYDRGRPAFF
CDR3 DNA: TGTGCCAGCAGTTATGACAGGGGGCGCCCAGCTTTCTTT

V gene: TRBV4-2
clone size: -
D gene: TRBD1
J gene: TRBJ2-7
CDR3 protein: CASSQALGTGSNEQYF
CDR3 DNA: TGTGCCAGCAGCCAAGCGCTCGGGACAGGTTCTAACGAGCAGTACTTC

V gene: TRBV5-1
clone size: -
D gene: TRBD1
J gene: TRBJ2-3
CDR3 protein: CASSRDRGQEDTQYF
CDR3 DNA: TGCGCCAGCAGCCGGGACAGGGGGCAAGAAGATACGCAGTATTTT

V gene: TRBV19
clone size: -
D gene: -
J gene: TRBJ1-1
CDR3 protein: CASSIGRLRTNLAEAFF
CDR3 DNA: TGTGCCAGTAGTATAGGCAGATTAAGAACGAATTTGGCTGAAGCTTTCTTT

V gene: TRBV10-1
clone size: -
D gene: TRBD1
J gene: TRBJ1-1
CDR3 protein: CASTDRAGAEAFF
CDR3 DNA: TGCGCCAGCACTGACAGGGCCGGCGCTGAAGCTTTCTTT